A single sample is the source of the 29 T cell receptor beta chains below, sequenced in a study of beta chain features in type 1 diabetes. Expressed TCRB transcripts were sequenced, since all the RNA that had been isolated was reverse transcribed. Libraries were prepared by immunoSEQ multiplex PCR; TCRdb keeps only in-frame clonotypes and omits some of them. The table has about 320,000 clones, around 13% seen once. Sequences were obtained from central memory CD4+ T cells from blood. Receptors originate from a man between 25 and 39 years old in good health.

This clone was counted between two and nine times. This chain joins TRBV27 and TRBJ2-1, with 10 positions matching TRBD2. The CDR3 loop spans 17 amino acids. The V segment lost 2 bases and the J segment 4 bases; nucleotides outside the gene matches: 8. Germline V CDR1 and CDR2: MNHEY, SMNVEV (reference sequence). The CDR3, as DNA: TGTGCCAGCAGTTTAGCGCAGCGGGAGGGCCTTTACAATGAGCAGTTCTTC. Protein product: CASSLAQREGLYNEQFF.

The table lists this clone with a few counts. This sequence joins TRBV7-2 and TRBJ2-7; tentatively, D is TRBD1 (5 bases). With 1 base removed from V and 4 bases from J, the gap between germline ends came to 14 bases. Germline V gene lookup returns CDR1 SGHTA and CDR2 FQGNSA. The CDR3 extends over 15 amino acids. The CDR3 spells CASSLGIASGYEQYV. The CDR3 DNA reads TGTGCCAGCAGCTTAGGGATAGCCTCAGGGTACGAGCAGTACGTC.

This clone was seen a few times. The chain links TRBV9 to TRBJ2-1; the match to TRBD2 covers 12 bases. Germline CDR1 SGDLS, CDR2 YYNGEE. With 3 bases clipped from V and 10 bases from J, the junction kept 8 bases outside the gene matches. CDR3 size: 15 residues. This CDR3 is CASSGSSGRASEQFF. In nucleotides, the CDR3 is TGTGCCAGCAGCGGCTCTAGCGGGAGGGCCAGCGAGCAGTTCTTC.

The sample holds a few counts of this clone. The genes are TRBV7-2 and TRBJ2-5; 7 positions match TRBD1. CDR3 length: 16 residues. The junction had 9 bases not matched to a gene; V was cut back by 4 bases and J by 1 base. Germline CDR1 and CDR2: SGHTA and FQGNSA. CDR3 bases: TGTGCCAGCAGCTCGGGGAGACAGGGACCCCAAGAGACCCAGTACTTC. This sequence encodes CASSSGRQGPQETQYF.

The chain recombines TRBV7-2 with TRBJ2-2, with TRBD2 matching 9 bases. The CDR3 runs 17 residues. Germline V lookup: CDR1 SGHTA, CDR2 FQGNSA. Trimming removed 1 base from V and 6 bases from J; junction bases left unmatched: 9. The CDR3 sequence is CASSLGVAGAGAGELFF. CDR3 nucleotides: TGTGCCAGCAGCTTAGGGGTAGCGGGAGCGGGAGCCGGGGAGCTGTTTTTT.

This clone was counted a few times. V usage is TRBV4-3 and J usage is TRBJ2-1; 11 bases line up with TRBD2. Germline values: CDR1 LGHNA, CDR2 YSLEER. The V and J ends lost 1 base and 2 bases, in that order; junction bases with no gene match: 4. CDR3 size: 17 residues. The CDR3 sequence is CASSQGLAGLTYNEQFF. CDR3 coding DNA: TGCGCCAGCAGCCAAGGACTAGCGGGACTTACCTACAATGAGCAGTTCTTC.

This clone appeared a few times. This chain joins TRBV6-1 and TRBJ2-1, with 7 bases lining up with TRBD2. Trimming at V came to 6 bases and at J to 8 bases, leaving 10 bases not matched to a gene. Germline values: CDR1 MNHNS, CDR2 SASEGT. This CDR3 comprises 14 residues. CDR3 amino acids: CASRGLGSFDEQFF. CDR3 in DNA: TGTGCCAGCAGAGGACTAGGCTCGTTCGATGAGCAGTTCTTC.

The chain employs TRBV6-5 and TRBJ1-2, with no clear D. This CDR3 spans 13 amino acids. The V end lost 0 bases, the J end lost 7 bases, and 9 bases lay between the germline ends. Germline CDR1 and CDR2: MNHEY and SVGAGI. The CDR3 region has the DNA TGTGCCAGCAGTTACTCGACCTTTGGTGGCTACACCTTC. Translation: CASSYSTFGGYTF.

This clone turned up a few times. The chain has TRBV4-2 and TRBJ2-1, with D maybe TRBD2 (6 bases). Germline V gene data show CDR1 as LGHNA and CDR2 as YNFKEQ. The CDR3 loop spans 15 amino acids. Trimming removed 5 bases from V and 6 bases from J, with 17 bases in between. As DNA, the CDR3 is TGTGCCAGCAGCTCCCGGAGGAGGGGCTCCAATGAGCAGTTCTTC. As protein: CASSSRRRGSNEQFF.

This rearrangement joins TRBV18 to TRBJ2-7; possible D gene TRBD1, 5 bases. The germline CDR1 and CDR2 sequences are KGHSH and LQKENI. Trimming removed 4 bases at V and 6 bases at J, with 13 bases between. This CDR3 is 13 amino acids long. CDR3 DNA: TGTGCCAGCTCACTCCACAGGATATCCGAGCAGTACGTC. It encodes CASSLHRISEQYV.

This clone was recorded many times. This chain connects TRBV6-6 to TRBJ2-3; D possibly corresponds to TRBD1 (5 bases). Germline V gene lookup returns CDR1 MNHNY and CDR2 SVGAGI (reference sequence). The CDR3 contains 12 residues. V was pared by 8 bases and J by 2 bases, with 8 bases between. Written as DNA, the CDR3 is TGTGCCAGCCGACAGTCCACAGATACGCAGTATTTT. This gives the protein CASRQSTDTQYF.

This clone was detected a few times. This chain joins TRBV10-3 and TRBJ1-4; D not certain. This CDR3 is 13 amino acids long. V lost 7 bases and J 0 bases, leaving 6 bases between the germline ends. The V gene's germline CDR1 is ENHRY and CDR2 SYGVKD. CDR3 protein: CAIKRSTNEKLFF. CDR3 nucleotide sequence: TGTGCCATCAAGAGATCAACTAATGAAAAACTGTTTTTT.

This clone was recorded a few times. V usage is TRBV9 and J usage is TRBJ2-1; 8 nucleotides align to TRBD1. The CDR3 covers 15 residues. The germline V gene has CDR1 SGDLS and CDR2 YYNGEE. The trim removed 6 bases at V and 5 bases at J, leaving 10 bases unmatched. The CDR3 DNA reads TGTGCCAGCAACCGTCGCGGGACAGGAGACAATGAGCAGTTCTTC. Protein product: CASNRRGTGDNEQFF.

The V gene is TRBV4-3, the J gene TRBJ2-2; the D is unclear. Trimming shortened V by 0 bases and J by 4 bases, and 6 bases separated the two germline ends. This CDR3 spans 14 amino acids. The germline gives CDR1 LGHNA, CDR2 YSLEER. CDR3 nucleotides: TGCGCCAGCAGCCAAGAGCCCGGCACCGGGGAGCTGTTTTTT. As protein: CASSQEPGTGELFF.

The chain has TRBV15 and TRBJ2-3; D may be TRBD2 (7 bases). Germline CDR1 reads LNHNV; CDR2 reads YYDKDF (reference sequence). V was cut by 3 bases and J by 2 bases, with 18 bases left in between. The CDR3 length is 17 residues. CDR3 in amino acids: CATSRWGGASNTDTQYF. The CDR3 region has the DNA TGTGCCACCAGCAGGTGGGGGGGCGCCTCAAACACAGATACGCAGTATTTT. Supplemented by reference TRBV15 and TRBJ2-3, the full variable domain reads DAMVIQNPRYQVTQFGKPVTLSCSQTLNHNVMYWYQQKSSQAPKLLFHYYDKDFNNEADTPDNFQSRRPNTSFCFLDIRSPGLGDTAMYLCATSRWGGASNTDTQYFGPGTRLTVL.

The J gene is TRBJ2-3, the V gene TRBV6-4; 9 bases agree with TRBD2. Germline V CDR1 and CDR2: MRHNA, SNTAGT. The CDR3 runs 15 residues. V trimming: 7 bases; J trimming: 2 bases; junction bases outside the gene matches: 7. CDR3 residues: CASNPSGVTTDTQYF. CDR3 in DNA: TGTGCCAGCAATCCTAGCGGGGTCACCACAGATACGCAGTATTTT.

This clone was counted between two and nine times. CDR3 coding DNA: TGTGCCAGCAGTGGAGGGGAGTCGTACTATGGCTACACCTTC. It yields the protein CASSGGESYYGYTF. This chain uses TRBV6-1 with TRBJ1-2; the D gene is possibly TRBD1 (5 bases). Trimming cost V 4 bases and J 3 bases, with 12 bases left between them. The CDR3 loop spans 14 amino acids. Per the germline V gene, CDR1 is MNHNS and CDR2 is SASEGT.

With regard to this clone: With only one base between it and a far larger clone, this is likely a read error. The chain recombines TRBV9 with TRBJ2-6; no clear D gene. Trimming pared 4 bases from V and 0 bases from J, leaving 2 bases between. Germline loops: CDR1 SGDLS, CDR2 YYNGEE. This CDR3 is 13 amino acids long. CDR3 bases: TGTGCCAGCAGCTTCTCTGGGGCCAACGTCCTGACTTTC. Its protein product is CASSFSGANVLTF.

The chain employs TRBV28 and TRBJ1-5, with 7 bases matching TRBD1. Trimming removed 6 bases from V and 2 bases from J; junction bases left unmatched: 7. Germline CDR1 MDHEN, CDR2 SYDVKM. The CDR3 runs 15 residues. CDR3 loop: CASRGGQFGNQPQHF. The DNA for the CDR3 is TGTGCCAGCAGGGGGGGACAGTTTGGCAATCAGCCCCAGCATTTT.

This sequence joins TRBV15 and TRBJ2-5; D uncertain. This CDR3 has 15 residues. The ends were cut back, 0 bases at V and 1 base at J, with 9 bases in the middle. The germline CDR1 and CDR2 sequences are LNHNV and YYDKDF (reference sequence). CDR3: CATSRDFQSQETQYF. The CDR3 DNA reads TGTGCCACCAGCAGAGATTTTCAGTCCCAAGAGACCCAGTACTTC.

A few counts support this clone. The gene calls are TRBV9 and TRBJ2-7, with unresolved D. Germline V lookup: CDR1 SGDLS, CDR2 YYNGEE. V was clipped by 7 bases and J by 6 bases, with 5 bases between them. The CDR3 spans 9 residues. The CDR3 is CASRVEQYF. The CDR3 bases are TGTGCCAGCCGGGTCGAGCAGTACTTC.

The V call is TRBV9, the J call TRBJ1-3; D gene unclear. The CDR3 is 14 amino acids. The V gene lost 4 bases and the J gene lost 1 base, with 9 bases spanning the gap. Germline-derived CDR1 and CDR2 are SGDLS and YYNGEE. The CDR3 DNA sequence: TGTGCCAGCAGCTCCGTGGCTTCTGGAAACACCATATATTTT. Protein sequence: CASSSVASGNTIYF.

This clone was seen more than once but under ten times. DNA for the CDR3: TGTGCCAGCAGCCCCCGGGGCAGTTTTTTATTGGAAGAGACCCAGTACTTC. Residues: CASSPRGSFLLEETQYF. The rearrangement uses TRBV11-2 and TRBJ2-5; D tentatively reads TRBD1 or TRBD2 (5 bases each). CDR3 size: 17 residues. Germline V gene data show CDR1 as SGHAT and CDR2 as FQNNGV. V lost 5 bases to trimming and J lost 3 bases, with 22 bases between them.

A word on this clone: Other DNA sequences in this specimen translate into the identical CDR3. The V gene is TRBV18, the J gene TRBJ1-1, with D uncertain. The CDR3 spans 12 residues. CDR1 is KGHSH, CDR2 LQKENI, per germline. Trimming shortened V by 9 bases and J by 1 base, and 9 bases separated the two germline ends. CDR3 coding DNA: TGTGCCAGTTCCCTCGGGAACACTGAAGCTTTCTTT. Translated, it gives CASSLGNTEAFF.

The chain is built from TRBV7-9 and TRBJ2-7, with D possibly being TRBD1 or TRBD2 (5 bases each). The CDR3 runs to 17 residues. CDR1 and CDR2 from the germline V gene are SEHNR and FQNEAQ (reference sequence). V lost 2 bases to trimming and J lost 2 bases, with 19 bases between them. The CDR3 protein is CASSLPSLPGPPYEQYF. The CDR3 DNA reads TGTGCCAGCAGCTTACCTAGTCTTCCGGGACCACCCTACGAGCAGTACTTC.

This clone has a handful of counts. This chain links TRBV5-1 with TRBJ2-5, with 12 bases fitting TRBD1. The germline CDR1 and CDR2 sequences are SGHRS and YFSETQ. The CDR3 consists of 14 residues. The V and J ends lost 6 bases and 5 bases, in that order; junction bases with no gene match: 5. The chain's CDR3 is CASTRDRGQETQYF. CDR3 nucleotides: TGCGCCAGCACCCGGGACAGGGGGCAGGAGACCCAGTACTTC.

The chain couples TRBV7-2 to TRBJ2-1, with 9 bases lining up with TRBD1. Germline V gene lookup returns CDR1 SGHTA and CDR2 FQGNSA. The V segment lost 4 bases and the J segment 5 bases; nucleotides outside the gene matches: 12. CDR3 length equals 17 residues. Here the CDR3 DNA reads TGTGCCAGCAGCTCCCACAGGGGGCCATTCCTTCACAATGAGCAGTTCTTC. Its protein product is CASSSHRGPFLHNEQFF.

The chain links TRBV9 to TRBJ1-2; D gene uncertain. V lost 5 bases, J lost 4 bases, and 18 bases lay in between. The germline V gene has CDR1 SGDLS and CDR2 YYNGEE. The CDR3 covers 15 residues. The CDR3 sequence is CASSYPPDGLYGYTF. Here the CDR3 DNA reads TGTGCCAGCAGTTACCCACCCGACGGGCTCTATGGCTACACCTTC.

The chain is built from TRBV5-6 and TRBJ2-2, with 7 positions matching TRBD1. Trimming removed 2 bases from V and 4 bases from J; junction bases left unmatched: 8. The CDR3 runs 16 residues. Per germline, CDR1 SGHDT and CDR2 YYEEEE. The CDR3 DNA reads as TGTGCCAGCAGCTTTCGGACAGGTCGCGGCACCGGGGAGCTGTTTTTT. Translating gives CASSFRTGRGTGELFF.